These 23 T cell receptor beta chains were all obtained from the same sample, sequenced in a study of T-cell memory formation after mild COVID-19. TCRdb recomputed calls from the 5' RACE reads with MiXCR, one row per CDR3 protein. The table has about 310,000 distinct CDR3 sequences, just under 20% seen once; the top ten hold around 21%. Sequencing input: PBMCs or a T cell subset sorted from them (not recorded which). These TCRs come from a man younger than 35 who had mild COVID-19 (a few samples of this study predate the infection). Cell type and time point are not known.

The sample holds many counts of this clonotype. CDR3 DNA sequence: TGCGCCAGCAGCCAAGAGTGGGCAGGAGTTTACAATGAGCAGTTCTTC. Translating it yields CASSQEWAGVYNEQFF. The V gene is TRBV4-3, the J gene TRBJ2-1; D gene ambiguous. Trimming took off 0 bases at V and 4 bases at J, with 13 bases between the two ends. The CDR3 is made up of 16 amino acids. Germline CDR1 is LGHNA and CDR2 is YSLEER.

The rearrangement uses TRBV11-1 and TRBJ2-2; D not certain. The CDR3 spans 13 residues. V shed 1 base and J shed 6 bases, with 6 bases lying between them. Germline-derived CDR1 and CDR2 are SGHAT and FQDESV (reference sequence). The CDR3 nucleotides read TGTGCCAGCAGCTTAGTCACGGCCGGGGAGCTGTTTTTT. Protein product: CASSLVTAGELFF.

J is TRBJ2-5 and V is TRBV5-1, with D perhaps assigned TRBD1 or TRBD2 (6 bases each). The CDR3 is made up of 15 amino acids. Germline CDR1 reads SGHRS; CDR2 reads YFSETQ. With 0 bases removed from V and 5 bases from J, the gap between germline ends came to 14 bases. The CDR3 DNA is TGCGCCAGCAGCTTGGTGTCGGGGGCTCAGGAGACCCAGTACTTC. This codes for CASSLVSGAQETQYF.

The V gene is TRBV10-1, the J gene TRBJ1-2; no definite D call. The CDR3 has 13 residues. The V and J ends lost 2 bases and 3 bases respectively, with 7 bases between them. Germline CDR1 WNHNN, CDR2 SYGVQD (reference sequence). In DNA form, the CDR3 reads TGCGCCAGCAGTGAGACGAAGGACTATGGCTACACCTTC. Amino acid sequence: CASSETKDYGYTF.

V gene TRBV5-1 combines with J gene TRBJ1-2; perhaps TRBD1 as D (6 bases). Germline V gives CDR1 SGHRS, CDR2 YFSETQ. The ends were cut back, 0 bases at V and 4 bases at J, with 13 bases in the middle. The CDR3 is 15 residues long. CDR3 nucleotides: TGCGCCAGCAGCTTGGCAGGGGCCCTCCTCTATGGCTACACCTTC. Translated, it gives CASSLAGALLYGYTF.

This clonotype was observed a handful of times. This chain links TRBV4-3 with TRBJ2-6, with D unclear. The length of the CDR3 is 16 residues. Germline CDR1 reads LGHNA; CDR2 reads YSLEER. Trimming stripped 0 bases from V and 0 bases from J, with 6 bases between. The CDR3 protein is CASSQDTSSGANVLTF. The DNA for the CDR3 is TGCGCCAGCAGCCAAGATACCAGCTCTGGGGCCAACGTCCTGACTTTC.

This clonotype was counted ten times or more. The chain employs TRBV7-2 and TRBJ2-2, with D possibly being TRBD1 (5 bases). This CDR3 contains 13 residues. Trimming shortened V by 3 bases and J by 3 bases, and 5 bases separated the two germline ends. Germline V gives CDR1 SGHTA, CDR2 FQGNSA. The CDR3 DNA is TGTGCCAGCAGCTTGACAGACACCGGGGAGCTGTTTTTT. Translation: CASSLTDTGELFF.

This clonotype has just a few counts. The rearrangement uses TRBV6-5 and TRBJ1-2; no reliable D call. Deletions cut 0 bases from V and 4 bases from J, with 12 bases between. This CDR3 spans 15 amino acids. CDR1 is MNHEY and CDR2 is SVGAGI in the germline V gene. The CDR3 region is CASSYSQGNGYGYTF. The CDR3, as DNA: TGTGCCAGCAGTTACTCGCAAGGGAATGGCTATGGCTACACCTTC.

The rearrangement uses TRBV9 and TRBJ2-3; 8 nucleotides agree with TRBD2. Germline V gene data show CDR1 as SGDLS and CDR2 as YYNGEE. The CDR3 has 11 residues. Trimming cost V 4 bases and J 13 bases; bases outside gene matches: 5. In nucleotides, the CDR3 is TGTGCCAGCAGCCCGGGACTAGGCGAGTATTTT. It is translated as CASSPGLGEYF.

DNA for the CDR3: TGTGCCAGCAGTTACGGGGGGCTCCTAACTAATGAAAAACTGTTTTTT. It encodes CASSYGGLLTNEKLFF. The chain recombines TRBV6-5 with TRBJ1-4; D perhaps matches TRBD1 (6 bases). This CDR3 is built from 16 residues. The ends were cut back, 2 bases at V and 1 base at J, with 11 bases in the middle. Germline V CDR1 and CDR2: MNHEY, SVGAGI.

V is TRBV6-5 and J is TRBJ2-3; D not resolved. The V end lost 10 bases, the J end lost 2 bases, and 10 bases lay between the germline ends. This CDR3 has 12 amino acids. In germline, CDR1 is MNHEY, CDR2 SVGAGI. The chain's CDR3 is CATRDITDTQYF. The CDR3 bases are TGTGCCACCCGCGACATCACAGATACGCAGTATTTT.

The V and J genes are TRBV18 and TRBJ2-6; no clear D gene. This CDR3 has 15 amino acids. CDR1 and CDR2 from the germline V gene are KGHSH and LQKENI. Trimming cost V 2 bases and J 1 base, with 6 bases left between them. In DNA, the CDR3 is TGTGCCAGCTCACCAGGCCCTTCTGGGGCCAACGTCCTGACTTTC. It yields the protein CASSPGPSGANVLTF.

J is TRBJ2-5 and V is TRBV7-6, with a tentative D call TRBD1 (8 bases). Trimming pared 1 base from V and 4 bases from J, leaving 13 bases between. Germline CDR1 and CDR2: SGHVS and FNYEAQ. This CDR3 region has 15 residues. CDR3 residues: CASSLGTGRGETQYF. As DNA, the CDR3 is TGTGCCAGCAGCTTAGGGACAGGGAGGGGAGAGACCCAGTACTTC.

The V gene is TRBV7-2, the J gene TRBJ2-1; D remains ambiguous. Germline V gene lookup returns CDR1 SGHTA and CDR2 FQGNSA. V lost 4 bases to trimming and J lost 9 bases, with 10 bases between them. The CDR3 runs 12 residues. The CDR3 here is CASSSVVSEQFF. For the CDR3, the DNA is TGTGCCAGCAGCTCCGTAGTTAGTGAGCAGTTCTTC.

The J gene is TRBJ2-1, the V gene TRBV2; perhaps D is TRBD1 or TRBD2 (5 bases each). The CDR3 runs 16 residues. Germline loops: CDR1 SNHLY, CDR2 FYNNEI. V dropped 6 bases and J dropped 0 bases, with 15 bases sitting between them. CDR3: CASRNPGDGSYNEQFF. The CDR3, as DNA: TGTGCCAGCAGAAACCCCGGGGACGGCTCCTACAATGAGCAGTTCTTC. The entire variable domain, with the rest obtained from reference TRBV2 and TRBJ2-1, is as follows: EPEVTQTPSHQVTQMGQEVILRCVPISNHLYFYWYRQILGQKVEFLVSFYNNEISEKSEIFDDQFSVERPDGSNFTLKIRSTKLEDSAMYFCASRNPGDGSYNEQFFGPGTRLTVL.

This clonotype was counted between two and nine times. V and J are TRBV10-2 and TRBJ2-2; D gene unclear. The CDR3 has 12 amino acids. The germline V and J ends were trimmed by 4 bases and 1 base, with 1 base remaining between them. From germline, CDR1 is WSHSY and CDR2 SAAADI. The CDR3 spells CASSVNTGELFF. DNA for the CDR3: TGCGCCAGCAGTGTGAACACCGGGGAGCTGTTTTTT.

This clonotype was observed a few times. This chain connects TRBV6-6 to TRBJ1-1, with 9 bases lining up with TRBD1. CDR1 is MNHNY, CDR2 SVGAGI, per germline (reference sequence). J gave up 5 bases and V 6 bases, and 13 bases lay outside the gene matches. This CDR3 is 16 amino acids long. The CDR3 here is CASRAGQGSMYTEAFF. CDR3 nucleotide sequence: TGTGCCAGCAGGGCCGGACAGGGGAGTATGTATACTGAAGCTTTCTTT.

This clonotype was found a few times. V is TRBV4-3 and J is TRBJ2-7, with D perhaps given as TRBD1 or TRBD2 (5 bases each). V was clipped by 3 bases and J by 3 bases, with 12 bases between them. This CDR3 region has 14 residues. The germline V gene has CDR1 LGHNA and CDR2 YSLEER. The CDR3 bases are TGCGCCAGCAGCCACCGGGACGGAGACTACGAGCAGTACTTC. It yields the protein CASSHRDGDYEQYF.

This CDR3 is CASSQPRHGGGQPQHF. CDR3 nucleotides: TGCGCCAGCAGCCAACCTCGTCACGGAGGAGGTCAGCCCCAGCATTTT. The V call is TRBV4-1, the J call TRBJ1-5; no clear D gene. Germline CDR1 reads MGHRA; CDR2 reads YSYEKL. Between the trimmed V and J ends, which lost 2 bases and 6 bases, there was a span of 17 bases. The CDR3 is 16 amino acids.

V and J are TRBV4-1 and TRBJ1-1, with 7 bases identical to TRBD1. V lost 4 bases, J lost 3 bases, and 20 bases stayed unmatched. The CDR3 runs to 19 residues. Germline lookup yields CDR1 MGHRA and CDR2 YSYEKL. The CDR3 spells CASSPYYLDRLGTDTEAFF. The CDR3 DNA sequence: TGCGCCAGCAGCCCTTACTACCTGGACAGGTTGGGTACCGACACTGAAGCTTTCTTT.

The chain employs TRBV19 and TRBJ2-3; 12 nucleotides align to TRBD2. The trim removed 6 bases at V and 2 bases at J, leaving 9 bases unmatched. CDR1 is LNHDA, CDR2 SQIVND, per germline (reference sequence). This CDR3 is 17 amino acids long. The CDR3 region has the DNA TGTGCCAGTAGCAATCTTGGACTAGCGGGACCCACAGATACGCAGTATTTT. Translating gives CASSNLGLAGPTDTQYF.

This sequence joins TRBV7-2 and TRBJ2-3, with D unclear. The CDR3 spans 15 residues. Germline CDR1 and CDR2: SGHTA and FQGNSA. The V end was cut by 5 bases, the J end by 0 bases, with 12 bases between. The CDR3 DNA sequence: TGTGCCAGCAGCCAACACGGATCTAGCACAGATACGCAGTATTTT. This encodes CASSQHGSSTDTQYF.

This chain links TRBV24-1 with TRBJ2-1; TRBD1 matches at 9 bases. The CDR3 consists of 15 residues. The J segment lost 1 base and the V segment lost 9 bases, leaving 6 bases of the junction unmatched. Germline CDR1 reads KGHDR; CDR2 reads SFDVKD. The CDR3 sequence is CATASTGGSYNEQFF. CDR3 in DNA: TGTGCCACCGCTTCGACAGGGGGGTCCTACAATGAGCAGTTCTTC.